This TCR beta chain came from a study of cytomegalovirus exposure and HLA in healthy donors. About the study: An earlier analysis found 110 million or so unique TCR beta sequences from 150 million to 200 million T cells.

A note on this clone: Its target is unknown.

Study-level findings and limits: As a later analysis revealed, most CMV-associated TCR beta chains appeared HLA-restricted.

The PCR used 60 Vbeta and 13 Jbeta primers. Profiling relied on immunoSEQ multiplex PCR, and the TCRdb table lists in-frame clones only, not all of them. The sample shows 170,000 or so clones, roughly 80% of them seen only once. Sequenced: PBMCs. This receptor was identified in a woman aged 30 to 39 in good health and CMV-seronegative.

In DNA form, the CDR3 reads TGTGCCAGCAGCCCCCAAGGACTTACGGGCTATGGCTACACCTTC. It translates to CASSPQGLTGYGYTF. The chain carries TRBV5-8 and TRBJ1-2, with D unclear. Germline CDR1 reads SGHTS; CDR2 reads YDEGEE. CDR3 size: 15 residues. V was cut by 4 bases and J by 4 bases, with 17 bases left in between.